One sample yielded the 13 T cell receptor beta chains listed below, sequenced in a study of CD8 T cells in ankylosing spondylitis. Study-level results: Characteristic, it appeared, of ankylosing spondylitis blood was a TCR beta motif of several highly homologous variants.

TCRdb reprocessed the 5' RACE reads via MiXCR and lists one record per CDR3 protein. Among approximately 150,000 distinct CDR3 sequences, under 20% were seen once, and the ten largest hold 30% to 35%. Antigens for these TCRs are unknown. The sample consisted of blood, either unsorted or a sorted T cell fraction (not recorded which). These receptors were taken from a male donor with ankylosing spondylitis.

This clonotype was detected a few times. The rearrangement uses TRBV12-3 or TRBV12-4 and TRBJ2-5, with D possibly TRBD1 on 6 matching bases. The CDR3 sequence is 14 residues long. The V gene lost 3 bases and the J gene lost 7 bases, with 15 bases spanning the gap. The CDR3 is CASSFFLQGRTQYF. In DNA form, the CDR3 reads TGTGCCAGCAGTTTTTTCCTACAGGGAAGGACCCAGTACTTC.

V gene TRBV11-1 combines with J gene TRBJ2-3; a possible D gene is TRBD2 (6 bases). Germline CDR1 SGHAT, CDR2 FQDESV (reference sequence). The CDR3 consists of 18 residues. V was pared by 2 bases and J by 6 bases, with 24 bases between. The CDR3 here is CASSLPPTRGGKIDTQYF. The CDR3 DNA follows: TGTGCCAGCAGCTTACCTCCGACGCGGGGCGGGAAGATTGATACGCAGTATTTT.

The chain is built from TRBV20-1 and TRBJ2-1; 7 positions agree with TRBD2. The V gene end was trimmed by 5 bases and the J gene end by 9 bases; junction bases not matched to a gene: 10. Germline loops: CDR1 DFQATT, CDR2 SNEGSKA (reference sequence). This CDR3 comprises 13 residues. CDR3 coding DNA: TGCAGTGCTGAGAGCGGGATCCGGGGTGAGCAGTTCTTC. It encodes CSAESGIRGEQFF.

There are many counts of this clonotype. CDR3 sequence (DNA): TGTGCCAGCAGCTTGTACTCACCGGGTGTTTGGAGTAGGAACACTGAAGCTTTCTTT. Amino acid sequence: CASSLYSPGVWSRNTEAFF. V and J are TRBV5-6 and TRBJ1-1, with D unresolved. The CDR3 runs to 19 residues. The germline V gene has CDR1 SGHDT and CDR2 YYEEEE. Trimming pared 1 base from V and 1 base from J, leaving 23 bases between.

This clonotype was recorded at least ten times. The chain uses TRBV29-1 and TRBJ2-7; 9 positions agree with TRBD1. Germline assignment: CDR1 SQVTM and CDR2 ANQGSEA. With V trimmed by 6 bases and J by 2 bases, 11 bases remained unmatched. This CDR3 spans 15 amino acids. The CDR3 sequence: CSVNAEDRGAYEQYF. DNA for the CDR3: TGCAGCGTGAATGCTGAGGACAGGGGTGCCTACGAGCAGTACTTC.

This clonotype has a handful of counts. The gene calls are TRBV5-1 and TRBJ1-2; D unresolved. V was trimmed by 2 bases and J by 1 base, leaving 9 bases between them. The CDR3 runs to 14 residues. Germline-derived CDR1 and CDR2 are SGHRS and YFSETQ. CDR3 sequence (DNA): TGCGCCAGCAGCTTCCTTGGGTTTAACTATGGCTACACCTTC. Amino acid sequence: CASSFLGFNYGYTF.

This chain uses TRBV12-3 or TRBV12-4 with TRBJ2-7, with unresolved D. V lost 6 bases and J 2 bases, leaving 20 bases between the germline ends. The CDR3 covers 16 residues. CDR3 DNA: TGTGCCAGCAGCTTTTTGGAGTACGGGCCAACCTACGAGCAGTACTTC. Translated: CASSFLEYGPTYEQYF.

This clonotype was seen more than once but under ten times. The genes are TRBV5-6 and TRBJ2-7, with 14 bases aligning to TRBD2. The CDR3 has 17 amino acids. Germline trimming cut 4 bases from V and 0 bases from J; bases unmatched to any gene: 6. CDR1 is SGHDT and CDR2 is YYEEEE in the germline V gene. The CDR3 here is CASSIGLAGGSSYEQYF. In DNA form, the CDR3 reads TGTGCCAGCAGCATAGGACTAGCGGGAGGTTCCTCCTACGAGCAGTACTTC.

The chain has TRBV27 and TRBJ2-1, with a weak D call TRBD2 (5 bases). Germline-derived CDR1 and CDR2 are MNHEY and SMNVEV (reference sequence). V was clipped by 5 bases and J by 3 bases, with 20 bases between them. This CDR3 comprises 17 residues. The CDR3 region is CASSPPSVAPIYNEQFF. The CDR3 DNA follows: TGTGCCAGCAGTCCCCCCTCCGTAGCGCCCATCTACAATGAGCAGTTCTTC.

The chain uses TRBV7-2 and TRBJ2-1; D gene uncertain. Germline values: CDR1 SGHTA, CDR2 FQGNSA. The germline V and J ends were trimmed by 0 bases and 4 bases, with 16 bases remaining between them. CDR3 length: 17 residues. CDR3 coding DNA: TGTGCCAGCAGCTTAGCGCGTCGTCTCCGAACTTACAATGAGCAGTTCTTC. Its translation: CASSLARRLRTYNEQFF.

The rearrangement links TRBV24-1 to TRBJ2-5; possible D gene TRBD1, 5 bases. Germline V CDR1 and CDR2: KGHDR, SFDVKD. This CDR3 has 15 residues. V was clipped by 0 bases and J by 5 bases, with 12 bases between them. The CDR3 DNA reads as TGTGCCACCAGTGATTTGACGGCAGGGCTGGAGACCCAGTACTTC. Translation gives CATSDLTAGLETQYF.

This clonotype has ten or more counts. The V gene is TRBV24-1, the J gene TRBJ2-2; TRBD2 agrees at 9 bases. The germline V gene encodes CDR1 KGHDR and CDR2 SFDVKD. The CDR3 sequence is 16 residues long. J was trimmed by 4 bases and V by 4 bases; bases with no gene match: 6. Here the CDR3 DNA reads TGTGCCACCAGTGAGCCCGAAGCGGGAGGCACCGGGGAGCTGTTTTTT. Its translation: CATSEPEAGGTGELFF.

There are a few counts of this clonotype. This chain connects TRBV11-3 to TRBJ2-3; D perhaps matches TRBD2 (5 bases). The germline gives CDR1 SGHNT, CDR2 YENEEA. V shed 4 bases and J shed 5 bases, with 13 bases lying between them. This CDR3 is built from 14 residues. This CDR3 is CASSSRIAKDTQYF. The CDR3 nucleotides are TGTGCCAGCAGCTCCCGGATAGCGAAAGATACGCAGTATTTT.